A single TCR beta chain is shown here with its context. Its antigen target is currently unknown. Base qualities were left out, and no much larger clone turns up one base away. The receptor library was made with 5' RACE. The sequencer was an Illumina HiSeq 2500. A second roughly 7 to 11 cycle PCR used a sample-barcoded 5' primer and a J-beta primer mix. A template-switch 5' adaptor carrying 12 random nucleotides introduced a unique molecular identifier onto each TCR beta cDNA molecule. Each sample yielded at least 3 million CDR3-containing paired-end reads. First-strand cDNA was synthesized from all RNA with the Mint cDNA synthesis kit, primed by a TRBC-specific oligonucleotide. After uracil-DNA glycosylase treatment, a first 18-cycle PCR used universal primers M1SS and BC2_uni_R on all cDNA. Per the source publication's procedure: Normalization of each sample was performed by random selection of 1 million high-quality reads, each carrying a distinct molecular identifier. Instead of being binned into consensus sequences, reads that shared molecular identifiers were thrown out. MiTCR, run with a Q25 quality threshold and the strictest error-elimination algorithm, handled CDR3 identification, clonotype clustering and error correction. Lower-bound total TCR beta diversity was estimated with a nonparametric unseen species model using Euler transformation. TCRdb ran its own pipeline on the public reads, namely fastp trimming at Q25 and MiXCR clone calling, and kept in-frame beta chains. Every distinct CDR3 protein forms one entry, paired with its most common genes and DNA. TCRdb, rather than the study authors, made the V and J calls. For this sample there are some 1.5 million distinct CDR3 sequences; roughly 30% appear just once. 7% to 9% of the sample lies in the top ten.

Donors were a few dozen systemically healthy Caucasian individuals from Russia aged roughly 6 to 95 years. Approximately 11 milliliters of peripheral blood were drawn from each donor into EDTA-treated Vacutainer tubes. PBMCs were isolated by Ficoll-Paque density-gradient centrifugation, with at least 7 million obtained per sample. Total RNA was extracted from PBMCs with Trizol reagent, with at least 5.5 micrograms obtained per sample. The percentages of naive CD45RAhigh/CD27high T cells were determined by flow cytometry on a PBMC aliquot from every donor. The sample originates from a study of blood T cells in healthy people across ages (dated by TCRdb to the mid-2010s). Background on the whole study: Template switching captured roughly one uniquely barcoded TCR beta cDNA molecule per two T cells in model experiments. Age-related changes in TCR beta repertoire diversity were measured in the study by deep sequencing normalized with unique cDNA molecular identifiers. Using the same blood draw, the study looked at two additional independent replicas of 1 million unique cDNA reads for two donors, one aged 18 to 29 and the other aged 80 or older. To avoid experimental bias, donors of different ages were randomly spread across the sequencing lanes. The donors were divided into four age groups: young (average roughly 15 years), middle-aged (about 39), aged (approximately 59) and long-lived (roughly 88).

General study outcomes and caveats: As age increased, observed TCR beta diversity per million T cells dropped in a roughly linear way, and a significant reduction was already evident by age approximately 40. Bulk unsorted PBMC profiling prevented conclusive comparison of naive and antigen-experienced compartments. Donor CMV infection status was unknown, potentially confounding age-related changes in expanded clonotypes. Estimates of total diversity based on one million sequenced T cells were considered lower bounds and underestimates. Compared with the aged group, the long-lived group had more naive CD4+ T cells, fewer expanded clones and increased TCR diversity, suggesting age selection. The percentage of naive T cells measured by flow cytometry correlated strongly with observed TCR beta diversity.

The CDR3 covers 13 residues, taking in both the cysteine and the phenylalanine. Just the 39-base CDR3 DNA is kept, in frame starting at base 1. Per the germline V gene, SGHRS is the CDR1 and YFSETQ is the CDR2. V has 7 bases trimmed and J has 9 bases trimmed; junction bases matching no gene number 5. Input material: blood. This receptor chain uses TRBV5-1 and TRBJ1-6, and 9 bases in between align with TRBD1. The sequence derives from a young woman in good health. The sequenced DNA: TGCGCCAGCCGGGACAGGGATAGTTCACCCCTCCACTTT. Its translation is CASRDRDSSPLHF.